This TCR beta chain was identified in a study of T cells of healthy individuals. Each CDR3 protein gets one entry after TCRdb re-called the 5' RACE reads with MiXCR. The sample includes around 80,000 distinct CDR3 sequences, about 5% of them seen just once. This clonotype was detected only a few times. CDR1 is MGHRA, CDR2 YSYEKL, per germline. Deletions cut 0 bases from V and 6 bases from J, with 14 bases between. The CDR3 is 15 amino acids. The receptor's source is a female donor in good health. V gene TRBV4-1 combines with J gene TRBJ1-1, with D uncertain. CDR3 bases: TGCGCCAGCAGCCAAGAACCGAAACCGAGGGCTGAAGCTTTCTTT. Its protein is CASSQEPKPRAEAFF.